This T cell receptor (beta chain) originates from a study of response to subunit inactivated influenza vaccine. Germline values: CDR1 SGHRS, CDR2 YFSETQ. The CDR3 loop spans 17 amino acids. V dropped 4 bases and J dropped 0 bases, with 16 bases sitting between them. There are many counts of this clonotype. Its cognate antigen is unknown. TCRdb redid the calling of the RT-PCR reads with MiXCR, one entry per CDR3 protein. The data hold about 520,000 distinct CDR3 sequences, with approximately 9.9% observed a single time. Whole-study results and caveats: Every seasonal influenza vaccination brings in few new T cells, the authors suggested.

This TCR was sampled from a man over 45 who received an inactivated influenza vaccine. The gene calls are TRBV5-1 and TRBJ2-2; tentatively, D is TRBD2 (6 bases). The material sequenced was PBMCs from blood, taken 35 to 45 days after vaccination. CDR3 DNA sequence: TGCGCCAGCAGCCGGAGGGCCGGAGCGGCGAACACCGGGGAGCTGTTTTTT. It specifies CASSRRAGAANTGELFF.